The 3 T cell receptor beta chains reported below all come from one sample, sequenced in a study of T-cell reconstitution after alpha-beta-depleted transplantation in children. During its preparation, the TCRbeta library received unique molecular identifiers. Each CDR3 protein gets one entry after TCRdb re-called the PCR reads with MiXCR. In the table there are some 830,000 distinct CDR3 sequences, roughly 15% of which are singletons. The specimen comprised PBMCs, mostly from graft donor cells, sampled 360 days after TCRalphabeta/CD19-depleted stem cell transplant. The receptors originated from a male patient under 18 who had a stem cell transplant for acute lymphoblastic leukemia, so the T cells may come from the graft donor.

Ten or more counts support this clonotype. The chain combines TRBV12-3 or TRBV12-4 with TRBJ2-1; D call uncertain. This CDR3 region has 11 residues. Trimming took 4 bases from V and 3 from J, leaving 1 base between them. As DNA, the CDR3 is TGTGCCAGCAGTTACTACAATGAGCAGTTCTTC. This codes for CASSYYNEQFF.

This sequence joins TRBV2 and TRBJ2-3; D is undetermined. The germline V gene has CDR1 SNHLY and CDR2 FYNNEI. The CDR3 has 18 amino acids. V shed 10 bases and J shed 2 bases, with 28 bases lying between them. The CDR3, as DNA: TGTGCCATCTGTTCTCTATACGATTTAGAAGGATTCACAGATACGCAGTATTTT. Amino acid sequence: CAICSLYDLEGFTDTQYF.

The chain uses TRBV4-1 and TRBJ2-5; TRBD2 matches at 7 bases. The V and J ends lost 0 bases and 5 bases, in that order; junction bases with no gene match: 12. Looked up from germline, CDR1 is MGHRA and CDR2 is YSYEKL. This CDR3 is 17 amino acids long. The CDR3 DNA reads TGCGCCAGCAGCCAAGATACCTCCAGCGGGGTATGGGAGACCCAGTACTTC. This sequence encodes CASSQDTSSGVWETQYF.